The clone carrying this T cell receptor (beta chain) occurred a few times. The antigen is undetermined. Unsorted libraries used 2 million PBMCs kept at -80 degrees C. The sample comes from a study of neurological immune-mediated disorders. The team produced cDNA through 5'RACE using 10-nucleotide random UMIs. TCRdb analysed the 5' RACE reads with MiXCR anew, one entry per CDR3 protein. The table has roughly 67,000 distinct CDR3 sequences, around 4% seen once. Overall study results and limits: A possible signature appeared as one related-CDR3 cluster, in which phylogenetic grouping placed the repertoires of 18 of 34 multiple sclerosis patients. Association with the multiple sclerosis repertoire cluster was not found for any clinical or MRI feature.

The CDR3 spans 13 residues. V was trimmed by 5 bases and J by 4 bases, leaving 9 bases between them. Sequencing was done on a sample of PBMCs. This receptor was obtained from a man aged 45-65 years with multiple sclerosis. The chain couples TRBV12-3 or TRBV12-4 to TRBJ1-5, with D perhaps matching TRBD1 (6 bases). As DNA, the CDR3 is TGTGCCAGCAGTAAGGGGGGTAATCAGCCCCAGCATTTT. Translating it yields CASSKGGNQPQHF.